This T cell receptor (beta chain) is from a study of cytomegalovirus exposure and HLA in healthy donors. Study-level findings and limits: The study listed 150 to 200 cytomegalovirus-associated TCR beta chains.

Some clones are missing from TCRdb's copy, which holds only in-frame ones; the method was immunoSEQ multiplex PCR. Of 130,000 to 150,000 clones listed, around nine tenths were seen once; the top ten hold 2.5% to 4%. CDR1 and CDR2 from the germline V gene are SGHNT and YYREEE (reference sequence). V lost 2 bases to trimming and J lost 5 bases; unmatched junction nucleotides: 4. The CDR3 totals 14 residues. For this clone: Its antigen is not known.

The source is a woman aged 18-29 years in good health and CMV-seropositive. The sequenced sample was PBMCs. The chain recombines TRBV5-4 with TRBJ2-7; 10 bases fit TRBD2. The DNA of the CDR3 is TGTGCCAGCAGCTTAAGCGGGAGGGTCGACGAGCAGTACTTC. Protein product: CASSLSGRVDEQYF.